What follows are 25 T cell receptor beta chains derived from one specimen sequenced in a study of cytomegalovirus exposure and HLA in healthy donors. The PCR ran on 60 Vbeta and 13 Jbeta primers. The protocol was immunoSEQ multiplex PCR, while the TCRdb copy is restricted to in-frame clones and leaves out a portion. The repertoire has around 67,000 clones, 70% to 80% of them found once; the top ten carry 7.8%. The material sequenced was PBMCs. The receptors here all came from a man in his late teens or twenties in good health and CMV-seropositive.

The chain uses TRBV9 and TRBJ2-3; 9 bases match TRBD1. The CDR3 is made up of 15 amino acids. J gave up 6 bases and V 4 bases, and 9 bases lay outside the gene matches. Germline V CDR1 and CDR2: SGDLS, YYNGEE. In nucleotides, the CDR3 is TGTGCCAGCAGCCTGGGGACAGGGACCGGGGATACGCAGTATTTT. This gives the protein CASSLGTGTGDTQYF.

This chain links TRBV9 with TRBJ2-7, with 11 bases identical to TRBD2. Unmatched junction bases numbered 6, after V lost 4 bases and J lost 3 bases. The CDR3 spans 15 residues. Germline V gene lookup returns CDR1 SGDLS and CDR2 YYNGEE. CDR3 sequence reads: CASSPGLAELYEQYF. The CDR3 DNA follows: TGTGCCAGCAGCCCGGGACTAGCGGAACTCTACGAGCAGTACTTC.

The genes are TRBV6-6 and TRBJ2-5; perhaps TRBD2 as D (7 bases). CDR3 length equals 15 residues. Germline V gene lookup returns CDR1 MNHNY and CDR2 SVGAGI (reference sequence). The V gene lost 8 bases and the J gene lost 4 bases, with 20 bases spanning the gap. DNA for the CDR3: TGTGCCAGCTACTTCACCGGGGGGCGAGGAGAGACCCAGTACTTC. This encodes CASYFTGGRGETQYF.

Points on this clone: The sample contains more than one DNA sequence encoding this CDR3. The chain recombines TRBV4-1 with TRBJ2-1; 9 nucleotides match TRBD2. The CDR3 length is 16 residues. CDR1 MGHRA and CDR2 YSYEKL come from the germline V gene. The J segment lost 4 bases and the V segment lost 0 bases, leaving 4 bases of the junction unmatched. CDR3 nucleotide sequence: TGCGCCAGCAGCCAAGATCCAGCGGGAGGATACAATGAGCAGTTCTTC. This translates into CASSQDPAGGYNEQFF.

CDR3 protein: CASSQVGPGRLHYGYTF. The CDR3, as DNA: TGCGCCAGCAGCCAAGTTGGTCCAGGGAGGCTACACTATGGCTACACCTTC. J is TRBJ1-2 and V is TRBV4-1; weak D call: TRBD1 (5 bases). V was trimmed by 1 base and J by 3 bases, leaving 18 bases between them. Germline V gives CDR1 MGHRA, CDR2 YSYEKL. The length of the CDR3 is 17 residues.

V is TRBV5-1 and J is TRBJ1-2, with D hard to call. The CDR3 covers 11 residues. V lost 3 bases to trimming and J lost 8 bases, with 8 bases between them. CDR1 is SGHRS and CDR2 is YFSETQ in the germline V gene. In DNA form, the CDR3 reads TGCGCCAGCAGCTCCGCGGGGGGCTACACCTTC. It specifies CASSSAGGYTF.

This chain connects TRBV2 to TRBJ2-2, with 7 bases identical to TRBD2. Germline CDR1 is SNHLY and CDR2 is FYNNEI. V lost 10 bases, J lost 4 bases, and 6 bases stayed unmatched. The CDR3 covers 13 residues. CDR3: CATTGTITGELFF. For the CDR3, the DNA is TGTGCCACGACCGGGACTATCACCGGGGAGCTGTTTTTT.

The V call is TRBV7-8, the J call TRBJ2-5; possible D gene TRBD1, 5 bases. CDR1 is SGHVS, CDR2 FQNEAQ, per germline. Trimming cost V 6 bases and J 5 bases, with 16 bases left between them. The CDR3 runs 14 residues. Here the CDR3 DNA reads TGTGCCAGCAGTCAAGGGGAATCATATGAGACCCAGTACTTC. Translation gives CASSQGESYETQYF.

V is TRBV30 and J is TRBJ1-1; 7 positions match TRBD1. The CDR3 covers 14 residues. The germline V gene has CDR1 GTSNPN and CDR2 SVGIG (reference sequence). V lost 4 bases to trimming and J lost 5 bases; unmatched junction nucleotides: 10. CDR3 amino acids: CAWKLQGSLTEAFF. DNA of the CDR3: TGTGCCTGGAAACTACAGGGGAGTCTGACTGAAGCTTTCTTT.

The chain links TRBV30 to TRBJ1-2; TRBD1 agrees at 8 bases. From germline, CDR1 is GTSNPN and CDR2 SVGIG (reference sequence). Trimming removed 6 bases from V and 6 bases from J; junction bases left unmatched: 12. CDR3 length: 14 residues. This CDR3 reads CACELTGTGDGYTF. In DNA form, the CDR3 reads TGTGCCTGTGAGCTGACCGGGACAGGTGATGGCTACACCTTC.

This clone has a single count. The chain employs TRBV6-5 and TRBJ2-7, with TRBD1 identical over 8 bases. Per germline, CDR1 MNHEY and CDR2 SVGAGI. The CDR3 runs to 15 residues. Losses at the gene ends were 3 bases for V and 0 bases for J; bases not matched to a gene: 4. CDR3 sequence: CASSYGTGPSYEQYF. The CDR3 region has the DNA TGTGCCAGCAGTTATGGGACAGGCCCCTCCTACGAGCAGTACTTC.

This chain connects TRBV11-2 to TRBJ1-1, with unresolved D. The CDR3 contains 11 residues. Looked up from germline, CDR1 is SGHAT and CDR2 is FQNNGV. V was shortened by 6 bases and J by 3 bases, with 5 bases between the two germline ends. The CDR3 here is CASSSYTEAFF. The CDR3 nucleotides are TGTGCCAGCAGTTCCTACACTGAAGCTTTCTTT.

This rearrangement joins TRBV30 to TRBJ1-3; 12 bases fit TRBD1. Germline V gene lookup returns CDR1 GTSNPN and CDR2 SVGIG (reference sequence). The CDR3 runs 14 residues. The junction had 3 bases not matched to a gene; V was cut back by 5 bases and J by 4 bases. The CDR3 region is CAWLGQGAGNTIYF. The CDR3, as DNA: TGTGCCTGGTTGGGACAGGGGGCGGGAAACACCATATATTTT.

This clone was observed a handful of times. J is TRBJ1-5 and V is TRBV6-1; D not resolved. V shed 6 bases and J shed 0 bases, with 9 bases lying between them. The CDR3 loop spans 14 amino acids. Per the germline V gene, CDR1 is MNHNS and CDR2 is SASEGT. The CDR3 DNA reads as TGTGCCAGCAGGCTAGATAATAGCAATCAGCCCCAGCATTTT. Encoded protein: CASRLDNSNQPQHF.

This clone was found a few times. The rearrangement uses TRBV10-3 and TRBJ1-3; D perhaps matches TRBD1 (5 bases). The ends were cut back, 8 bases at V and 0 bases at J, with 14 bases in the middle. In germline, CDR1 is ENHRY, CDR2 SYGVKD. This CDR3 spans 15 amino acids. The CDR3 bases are TGTGCCATCGGGTCTCGGGGGGGCTCTGGAAACACCATATATTTT. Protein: CAIGSRGGSGNTIYF.

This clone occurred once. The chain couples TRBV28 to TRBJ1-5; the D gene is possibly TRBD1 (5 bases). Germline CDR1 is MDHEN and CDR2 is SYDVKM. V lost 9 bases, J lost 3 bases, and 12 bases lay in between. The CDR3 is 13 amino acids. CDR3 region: CASHDSHNQPQHF. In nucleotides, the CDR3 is TGTGCCAGTCATGACAGTCACAATCAGCCCCAGCATTTT.

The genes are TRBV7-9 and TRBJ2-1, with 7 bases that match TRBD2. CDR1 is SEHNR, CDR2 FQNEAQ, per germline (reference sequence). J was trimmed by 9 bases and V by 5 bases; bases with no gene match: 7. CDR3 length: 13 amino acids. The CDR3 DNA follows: TGTGCCAGCAGCGAGCCAGCGGGGAGTGAGCAGTTCTTC. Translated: CASSEPAGSEQFF.

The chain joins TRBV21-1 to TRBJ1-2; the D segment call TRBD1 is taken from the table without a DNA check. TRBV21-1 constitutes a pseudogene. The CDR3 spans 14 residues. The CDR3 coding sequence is TGTGCCAGCAGCTGGGCAGACACTAACTATGGCTACACCTTC. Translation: CASSWADTNYGYTF.

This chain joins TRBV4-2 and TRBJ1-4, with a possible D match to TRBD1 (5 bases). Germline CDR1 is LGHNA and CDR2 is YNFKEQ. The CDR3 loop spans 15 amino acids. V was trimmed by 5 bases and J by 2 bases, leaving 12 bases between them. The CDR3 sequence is CASSEGASTNEKLFF. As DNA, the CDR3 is TGTGCCAGCAGCGAAGGGGCGTCGACTAATGAAAAACTGTTTTTT.

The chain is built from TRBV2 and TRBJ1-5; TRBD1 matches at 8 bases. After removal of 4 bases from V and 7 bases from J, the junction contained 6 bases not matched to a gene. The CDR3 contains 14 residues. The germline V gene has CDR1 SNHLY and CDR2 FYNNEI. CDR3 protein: CASSGQGTGQPQHF. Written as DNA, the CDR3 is TGTGCCAGCAGTGGACAGGGGACGGGCCAGCCCCAGCATTTT.

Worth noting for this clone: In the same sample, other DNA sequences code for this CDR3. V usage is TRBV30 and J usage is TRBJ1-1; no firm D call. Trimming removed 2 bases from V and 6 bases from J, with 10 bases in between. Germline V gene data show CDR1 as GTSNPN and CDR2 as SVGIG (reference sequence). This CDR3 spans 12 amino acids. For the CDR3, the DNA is TGTGCCTGGAGTAGTCTCAGCGCTGAAGCTTTCTTT. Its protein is CAWSSLSAEAFF.

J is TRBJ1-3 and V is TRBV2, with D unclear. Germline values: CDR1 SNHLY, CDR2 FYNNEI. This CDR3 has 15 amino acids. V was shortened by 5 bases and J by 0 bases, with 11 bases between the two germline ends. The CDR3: CASSYGLVSGNTIYF. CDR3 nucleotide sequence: TGTGCCAGCAGTTACGGACTGGTCTCTGGAAACACCATATATTTT.

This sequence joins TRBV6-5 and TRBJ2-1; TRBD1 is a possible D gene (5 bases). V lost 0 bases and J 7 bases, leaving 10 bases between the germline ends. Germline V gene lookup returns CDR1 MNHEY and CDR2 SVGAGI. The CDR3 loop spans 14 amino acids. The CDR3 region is CASSYSAGSNEQFF. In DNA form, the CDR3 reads TGTGCCAGCAGTTACTCGGCAGGGTCGAATGAGCAGTTCTTC.

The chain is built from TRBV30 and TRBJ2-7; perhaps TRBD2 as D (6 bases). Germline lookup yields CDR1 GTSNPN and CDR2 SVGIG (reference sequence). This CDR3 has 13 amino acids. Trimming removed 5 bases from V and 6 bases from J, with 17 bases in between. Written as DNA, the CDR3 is TGTGCCTGGGGTCGGGAGTCCCCTCCCGAGCAGTACTTC. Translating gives CAWGRESPPEQYF. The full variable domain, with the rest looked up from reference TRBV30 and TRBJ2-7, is SQTIHQWPATLVQPVGSPLSLECTVEGTSNPNLYWYRQAAGRGLQLLFYSVGIGQISSEVPQNLSASRPQDRQFILSSKKLLLSDSGFYLCAWGRESPPEQYFGPGTRLTVT.

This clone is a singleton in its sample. The CDR3 is CATQVAGGSEQFF. CDR3 coding DNA: TGCGCCACCCAAGTAGCGGGGGGGAGTGAGCAGTTCTTC. The rearrangement joins TRBV10-2 to TRBJ2-1, with 11 bases fitting TRBD2. In germline, CDR1 is WSHSY, CDR2 SAAADI. V was clipped by 10 bases and J by 9 bases; unmatched bases: 8. The CDR3 contains 13 residues.